This entry lists 31 T cell receptor beta chains sequenced from one sample in a study of vaccination effects on CD4 cells after COVID-19. Libraries were prepared by immunoSEQ multiplex PCR; TCRdb keeps only in-frame clonotypes and omits some of them. The data show more than 13,000 clones, 70% to 80% seen once. Within the ViraFEST assay, antigen-specific CD4+ T cells underwent expansion with viral peptide pools prior to sequencing. Researchers isolated CD4+ T cells once approximately 10 days of culture had elapsed. Participants each got two BNT162b2 or mRNA-1273 vaccine doses. For these TCRs, the target antigens are not known. The specimen was CD4+ T cells from PBMCs cultured with HCoV-NL63 spike peptides, collected after COVID-19 vaccination. The receptor source for this set is a human donor who received a COVID-19 vaccine.

V gene TRBV9 combines with J gene TRBJ2-2; tentative D call: TRBD1 (6 bases). The CDR3 contains 14 residues. Trimming took off 1 base at V and 11 bases at J, with 15 bases between the two ends. Germline CDR1 and CDR2: SGDLS and YYNGEE. The CDR3 loop reads CASSVTPGTFELFF. The DNA for the CDR3 is TGTGCCAGCAGCGTAACCCCCGGGACATTTGAGCTGTTTTTT.

The chain links TRBV27 to TRBJ1-2, with TRBD1 as a possible D gene (6 bases). V dropped 4 bases and J dropped 4 bases, with 10 bases sitting between them. CDR3 size: 13 residues. Germline assignment: CDR1 MNHEY and CDR2 SMNVEV (reference sequence). CDR3 in amino acids: CASSSRGLYGYTF. The CDR3 DNA reads TGTGCCAGCAGTTCCCGGGGGCTCTATGGCTACACCTTC.

This chain joins TRBV27 and TRBJ1-1; D is unresolved. The ends were cut back, 6 bases at V and 4 bases at J, with 18 bases in the middle. CDR1 and CDR2 (germline): MNHEY, SMNVEV (reference sequence). The CDR3 extends over 15 amino acids. The CDR3 bases are TGTGCCAGCAGCCAAAACCGGGCCCTGAGCACTGAAGCTTTCTTT. It translates to CASSQNRALSTEAFF.

Here the CDR3 DNA reads TGTGCCAGCAGACTTACTAGCGGGAGGTACAATGAGCAGTTCTTC. Its protein product is CASRLTSGRYNEQFF. The V gene is TRBV28, the J gene TRBJ2-1; 12 positions match TRBD2. This CDR3 is 15 amino acids long. With V trimmed by 6 bases and J by 4 bases, 4 bases remained unmatched. CDR1 and CDR2 from the germline V gene are MDHEN and SYDVKM.

This chain links TRBV7-2 with TRBJ2-5, with TRBD1 matching 12 bases. Germline lookup yields CDR1 SGHTA and CDR2 FQGNSA. J was trimmed by 8 bases and V by 5 bases; bases with no gene match: 9. The CDR3 loop spans 15 amino acids. CDR3 in DNA: TGTGCCAGCAGCCCCCCCCGGGACAGGGGGCAAACCCAGTACTTC. Protein sequence: CASSPPRDRGQTQYF. Complete variable domain (other parts from reference TRBV7-2 and TRBJ2-5): GAGVSQSPSNKVTEKGKDVELRCDPISGHTALYWYRQSLGQGLEFLIYFQGNSAPDKSGLPSDRFSAERTGGSVSTLTIQRTQQEDSAVYLCASSPPRDRGQTQYFGPGTRLLVL.

This clone was seen a few times. J is TRBJ2-7 and V is TRBV2, with TRBD2 matching over 7 bases. V gave up 7 bases and J gave up 4 bases; unmatched junction bases: 10. The germline V gene has CDR1 SNHLY and CDR2 FYNNEI. The CDR3 has 14 amino acids. In nucleotides, the CDR3 is TGTGCCAGCATTAAACTAGCGAGTGGATACGAGCAGTACTTC. Amino acids: CASIKLASGYEQYF.

The chain joins TRBV2 to TRBJ2-7, with D unclear. Germline CDR1 SNHLY, CDR2 FYNNEI. CDR3 length: 13 amino acids. V lost 9 bases and J 0 bases, leaving 12 bases between the germline ends. This chain's CDR3 is CASRRRLSYEQYF. CDR3 nucleotide sequence: TGTGCCAGTAGACGGCGCCTCTCCTACGAGCAGTACTTC.

J is TRBJ2-1 and V is TRBV30, with D hard to call. The germline V gene has CDR1 GTSNPN and CDR2 SVGIG (reference sequence). Between the trimmed V and J ends, which lost 6 bases and 0 bases, there was a span of 9 bases. The CDR3 spans 13 residues. CDR3 loop: CACTASSYNEQFF. The CDR3 coding sequence is TGTGCCTGTACGGCGAGCTCCTACAATGAGCAGTTCTTC.

The chain joins TRBV19 to TRBJ1-2; possible D gene TRBD1, 6 bases. The germline V and J ends were trimmed by 8 bases and 8 bases, with 24 bases remaining between them. This CDR3 comprises 15 residues. Germline CDR1 and CDR2: LNHDA and SQIVND (reference sequence). CDR3 nucleotide sequence: TGTGCCAGTGCGTGGAGCAGGGGCTTTTACATGGGCTACACCTTC. Translation gives CASAWSRGFYMGYTF.

This chain joins TRBV18 and TRBJ2-7; weak D call: TRBD1 (5 bases). Germline CDR1 and CDR2: KGHSH and LQKENI. V was cut by 1 base and J by 2 bases, with 15 bases left in between. This CDR3 has 16 amino acids. The CDR3: CASSPRVARDPYEQYF. CDR3 in DNA: TGTGCCAGCTCACCACGAGTAGCCAGGGATCCCTACGAGCAGTACTTC.

The rearrangement links TRBV6-6 to TRBJ1-2; 7 nucleotides align to TRBD1. Losses at the gene ends were 6 bases for V and 7 bases for J; bases not matched to a gene: 5. The CDR3 spans 12 residues. Per the germline V gene, CDR1 is MNHNY and CDR2 is SVGAGI (reference sequence). The CDR3 DNA is TGTGCCAGCAGCACCGACAGGGCTGGCTACACCTTC. Translated, it gives CASSTDRAGYTF.

This chain joins TRBV3-1 (or the pseudogene TRBV3-2) and TRBJ2-6; 8 bases are a match to TRBD1. J was trimmed by 2 bases and V by 4 bases; bases with no gene match: 10. The CDR3 spans 18 residues. Per germline, CDR1 LGHDT and CDR2 YNNKEL (reference sequence). The CDR3 DNA reads as TGTGCCAGCAGCCGGACAGGGCGGGTAGACGCTGGGGCCAACGTCCTGACTTTC. Protein sequence: CASSRTGRVDAGANVLTF.

This rearrangement joins TRBV5-6 to TRBJ2-5; D is unresolved. Germline V gene lookup returns CDR1 SGHDT and CDR2 YYEEEE. The CDR3 totals 15 residues. Trimming removed 0 bases from V and 1 base from J, with 10 bases in between. The CDR3 spells CASSLGGRVQETQYF. The CDR3 DNA reads TGTGCCAGCAGCTTGGGGGGTAGGGTCCAAGAGACCCAGTACTTC.

The chain combines TRBV5-4 with TRBJ2-7; D might be TRBD1 or TRBD2, each matching 6 bases. Trimming took 5 bases from V and 3 from J, leaving 21 bases between them. The CDR3 runs to 16 residues. Germline CDR1 reads SGHNT; CDR2 reads YYREEE (reference sequence). The CDR3 DNA sequence: TGTGCCAGCAGTTCAGGAGGGGGGTTTTCTAGCTACGAGCAGTACTTC. Translated: CASSSGGGFSSYEQYF.

This chain uses TRBV25-1 with TRBJ1-2, with 9 bases lining up with TRBD1. V was pared by 1 base and J by 2 bases, with 2 bases of the junction left unmatched. Germline V gene data show CDR1 as MGHDK and CDR2 as SYGVNS. This CDR3 contains 15 residues. CDR3 nucleotide sequence: TGTGCCAGCAGTGAATGGGACAGGGAGAACTATGGCTACACCTTC. This codes for CASSEWDRENYGYTF.

This clone was seen only once. The J gene is TRBJ2-5, the V gene TRBV7-2, with 8 positions matching TRBD1. This CDR3 has 15 amino acids. V gave up 5 bases and J gave up 5 bases; unmatched junction bases: 10. The germline V gene encodes CDR1 SGHTA and CDR2 FQGNSA. The CDR3 DNA reads TGTGCCAGCAGCCCCGAGGGACAGGCCTGGGAGACCCAGTACTTC. It translates to CASSPEGQAWETQYF.

In this sample, this clone turned up a few times. The gene calls are TRBV4-3 and TRBJ1-5; no definite D call. V lost 5 bases and J lost 0, with 5 bases in between. CDR3 length equals 13 residues. The V gene's germline CDR1 is LGHNA and CDR2 YSLEER. The CDR3 coding sequence is TGCGCCAGCAGCAAGAATAGCAATCAGCCCCAGCATTTT. This translates into CASSKNSNQPQHF.

The V gene is TRBV7-9, the J gene TRBJ2-5; TRBD1 agrees at 8 bases. The length of the CDR3 is 12 residues. After removal of 5 bases from V and 11 bases from J, the junction contained 7 bases not matched to a gene. In germline, CDR1 is SEHNR, CDR2 FQNEAQ (reference sequence). CDR3 nucleotide sequence: TGTGCCAGCAGCGATGGACAGGGATCACAGTACTTC. This codes for CASSDGQGSQYF.

The V gene is TRBV29-1, the J gene TRBJ1-1; 8 nucleotides match TRBD1. CDR1 is SQVTM, CDR2 ANQGSEA, per germline. The CDR3 spans 15 residues. J was trimmed by 6 bases and V by 5 bases; bases with no gene match: 14. This CDR3 reads CSVLGQARSFSEAFF. The CDR3 DNA is TGCAGCGTTTTGGGACAGGCTCGGAGCTTCTCTGAAGCTTTCTTT.

The gene calls are TRBV28 and TRBJ1-5; a possible D gene is TRBD1 (5 bases). CDR1 MDHEN and CDR2 SYDVKM come from the germline V gene. The CDR3 has 15 residues. V lost 8 bases to trimming and J lost 4 bases, with 18 bases between them. The CDR3 loop is CASDSPGGGNQPQHF. The CDR3 coding sequence is TGTGCCAGCGACTCTCCCGGGGGGGGTAATCAGCCCCAGCATTTT.

V usage is TRBV5-4 and J usage is TRBJ1-1; 9 bases align to TRBD1. In germline, CDR1 is SGHNT, CDR2 YYREEE (reference sequence). V gave up 5 bases and J gave up 1 base; unmatched junction bases: 6. This CDR3 region has 15 residues. CDR3 region: CASRGGDRANTEAFF. Written as DNA, the CDR3 is TGTGCCAGCAGGGGAGGGGACAGGGCGAACACTGAAGCTTTCTTT.

This chain uses TRBV5-6 with TRBJ2-7; 9 bases fit TRBD2. J was trimmed by 3 bases and V by 5 bases; bases with no gene match: 6. The CDR3 totals 14 residues. Germline lookup yields CDR1 SGHDT and CDR2 YYEEEE. CDR3 nucleotides: TGTGCCAGCAGGGCGGGGGGGGCCAGCTACGAGCAGTACTTC. Protein product: CASRAGGASYEQYF.

The chain links TRBV24-1 to TRBJ1-3; 7 nucleotides match TRBD1. The CDR3 spans 18 residues. Per the germline V gene, CDR1 is KGHDR and CDR2 is SFDVKD. V shed 10 bases, J shed 0 bases, and the junction held 17 bases outside the gene matches. This CDR3 reads CATSSKKDRRSSGNTIYF. The CDR3 DNA reads as TGTGCCACGTCTAGTAAGAAGGACAGGCGAAGCTCTGGAAACACCATATATTTT.

The genes are TRBV24-1 and TRBJ2-7; D might be TRBD1 or TRBD2, each matching 5 bases. The CDR3 sequence is 16 residues long. V was shortened by 3 bases and J by 0 bases, with 14 bases between the two germline ends. Germline CDR1 and CDR2: KGHDR and SFDVKD. The CDR3 region is CATSDPSRGDSYEQYF. CDR3 in DNA: TGTGCCACCAGTGATCCCTCGAGAGGGGACTCCTACGAGCAGTACTTC.

V usage is TRBV4-2 and J usage is TRBJ2-7, with 8 bases fitting TRBD1. With V trimmed by 1 base and J by 2 bases, 1 base remained unmatched. The CDR3 runs to 14 residues. Germline V gene data show CDR1 as LGHNA and CDR2 as YNFKEQ. CDR3 sequence reads: CASSQADRAYEQYF. The DNA of the CDR3 is TGTGCCAGCAGCCAAGCGGACAGGGCCTACGAGCAGTACTTC.

This chain joins TRBV7-2 and TRBJ1-1, with 7 bases aligning to TRBD1. V gave up 2 bases and J gave up 10 bases; unmatched junction bases: 4. Germline V lookup: CDR1 SGHTA, CDR2 FQGNSA. The CDR3 spans 12 residues. The CDR3 sequence is CASSLRQGGAFF. CDR3 DNA: TGTGCCAGCAGCTTAAGGCAGGGGGGAGCTTTCTTT. Looking up the rest from reference TRBV7-2 and TRBJ1-1 gives the full variable domain: GAGVSQSPSNKVTEKGKDVELRCDPISGHTALYWYRQSLGQGLEFLIYFQGNSAPDKSGLPSDRFSAERTGGSVSTLTIQRTQQEDSAVYLCASSLRQGGAFFGQGTRLTVV.

The chain joins TRBV6-6 to TRBJ1-2; 8 bases agree with TRBD1. Germline V lookup: CDR1 MNHNY, CDR2 SVGAGI (reference sequence). The V gene end was trimmed by 6 bases and the J gene end by 2 bases; junction bases not matched to a gene: 5. The CDR3 runs 14 residues. The CDR3 bases are TGTGCCAGCAGGGACAGGGTCGGCAACTATGGCTACACCTTC. Protein product: CASRDRVGNYGYTF.

The CDR3 DNA is TGTGCCAGCTTGAAGGGGCAGCGGAACACTGAAGCTTTCTTT. Amino acids: CASLKGQRNTEAFF. V usage is TRBV2 and J usage is TRBJ1-1; maybe TRBD1 (5 bases). Germline lookup yields CDR1 SNHLY and CDR2 FYNNEI. Deletions cut 8 bases from V and 1 base from J, with 14 bases between. This CDR3 spans 14 amino acids.

The chain links TRBV5-1 to TRBJ2-4; 7 nucleotides match TRBD2. CDR1 is SGHRS, CDR2 YFSETQ, per germline. V was clipped by 4 bases and J by 1 base; unmatched bases: 8. The CDR3 loop spans 16 amino acids. For the CDR3, the DNA is TGCGCCAGCAGCCCCGGGGAGGGGTGGGCCAAAAACATTCAGTACTTC. Amino acids: CASSPGEGWAKNIQYF.

The chain has TRBV5-4 and TRBJ2-7, with D perhaps matching TRBD2 (6 bases). The CDR3 length is 13 residues. The germline V gene has CDR1 SGHNT and CDR2 YYREEE (reference sequence). V gave up 3 bases and J gave up 6 bases, with 13 bases separating them. DNA for the CDR3: TGTGCCAGCAGCTCGGGACTTTCCGGCGAGCAGTACTTC. Translated: CASSSGLSGEQYF.

The CDR3 sequence: CASSFSGELFF. The CDR3 region has the DNA TGTGCCAGCAGTTTTTCCGGGGAGCTGTTTTTT. The chain joins TRBV6-5 to TRBJ2-2; no definite D call. The V gene lost 4 bases and the J gene lost 6 bases, with 3 bases spanning the gap. Per germline, CDR1 MNHEY and CDR2 SVGAGI. The CDR3 sequence is 11 residues long.